Listed below are T cell receptor beta chains from one sample, sequenced in a study of T cells in Graves' hyperthyroidism and ophthalmopathy. TCRdb re-called the multiplex PCR reads with MiXCR, one entry per CDR3 protein. The repertoire includes approximately 210,000 distinct CDR3 sequences, under 20% of them detected once, and under 65% sits in the top ten. The sequenced sample was blood. These receptors were obtained from a man in his fifties or sixties with Graves' hyperthyroidism. Both conserved end residues are part of each CDR3. The D gene is left open where the match is weak. Where a row states a size, it is once, few, many or the class of an expanded clone; other rows omit it.

TRBV6-1	many	TRBD2	TRBJ2-7	TGTGCCAGCAGTGAAAGGGGGGATGGTCTAGCGGGAATCTACGAGCAGTACTTC	CASSERGDGLAGIYEQYF
TRBV11-2	-	TRBD1	TRBJ1-4	TGTGCCAGCAGCCCCCGGGGACAGGGCGGTCGGGAAAAACTGTTTTTT	CASSPRGQGGREKLFF
TRBV7-9	-	TRBD1	TRBJ1-4	TGTGCCAGCAGCCCCGGGACAGGGATTGAAAAACTGTTTTTT	CASSPGTGIEKLFF
TRBV20-1	-	TRBD2	TRBJ2-5	TGCAGTGCTAGGAGAGGACTAGCGGGAAACCAAGAGACCCAGTACTTC	CSARRGLAGNQETQYF
TRBV6-5	many	-	TRBJ1-1	TGTGCCAGCAGTTACTCGACGCAGGGAGTAGGAGCTTTCTTT	CASSYSTQGVGAFF
TRBV9	few	TRBD2	TRBJ2-2	TGTGCCAGCAGCGTAGGGGCGGGAGGGCCAGTGGACACCGGGGAGCTGTTTTTT	CASSVGAGGPVDTGELFF
TRBV25-1	-	-	TRBJ2-1	TGTGCCAGCACGGGGGGCGCCTACAATGAGCAGTTCTTC	CASTGGAYNEQFF
TRBV5-1	-	TRBD1	TRBJ1-2	TGCGCCAGCAGCTTAACAGGGGACTATGGCTACACCTTC	CASSLTGDYGYTF
TRBV5-1	many	TRBD2	TRBJ2-5	TGCGCCAGCAGCTTGGTGCGGCTAGCGGACGGAGAGACCCAGTACTTC	CASSLVRLADGETQYF
TRBV12-3/TRBV12-4	-	TRBD2	TRBJ2-7	TGTGCCAGCAGGCGGGGGAGGAGCTCCTACGAGCAGTACTTC	CASRRGRSSYEQYF
TRBV28	many	-	TRBJ2-1	TGTGCCAGCAGTTTCGACAGGGAGGGGAATGAGCAGTTCTTC	CASSFDREGNEQFF
TRBV11-3	many	-	TRBJ2-5	TGTGCCAGCAGCCAACGACAGGCCCAAAGGGGGGAGACCCAGTACTTC	CASSQRQAQRGETQYF
TRBV28	many	-	TRBJ1-3	TGTGCCAGCAGTTTATCAGGATTTGGAAACACCATATATTTT	CASSLSGFGNTIYF
TRBV6-1	-	-	TRBJ1-3	TGTGCCAGCGCGACACAGGGCCTCTCTGGAAACACCATATATTTT	CASATQGLSGNTIYF
TRBV6-1	many	TRBD2	TRBJ2-1	TGTGCCAGCAGACGTCTTGGGACTAGCGCTTACAATGAGCAGTTCTTC	CASRRLGTSAYNEQFF
TRBV30	many	-	TRBJ2-7	TGTGCCTGGACTCAGGGAACCTACGAGCAGTACTTC	CAWTQGTYEQYF
TRBV28	-	TRBD1	TRBJ2-2	TGTGCCAGCAGCCTGACAGGGGCCCTAAGTTTGGGCGGGGAGCTGTTTTTT	CASSLTGALSLGGELFF
TRBV11-2	few	TRBD1	TRBJ1-1	TGTGCCAGCAGCCTAGGGGACAGAAACACTGAAGCTTTCTTT	CASSLGDRNTEAFF
TRBV19	few	-	TRBJ2-5	TGTGCCAGTAGTCCGTCTCGAGGGGAGACCCAGTACTTC	CASSPSRGETQYF
TRBV5-5	-	-	TRBJ1-1	TGTGCCAGCAGCGCGTGGTGGGGGGCGAACACTGAAGCTTTCTTT	CASSAWWGANTEAFF
TRBV28	few	TRBD1	TRBJ2-4	TGTGCCAGCAGCCTTGGACAGGGTCCCCGTATCTCCAAAAACATTCAGTACTTC	CASSLGQGPRISKNIQYF
TRBV5-1	many	-	TRBJ1-1	TGCGCCAGCAGCCCAGGACAAACTTGGGGCACTGAAGCTTTCTTT	CASSPGQTWGTEAFF
TRBV20-1	-	TRBD2	TRBJ2-3	TGCAGTGCTAGTCCCTCTAGCGGGGCCACAGATACGCAGTATTTT	CSASPSSGATDTQYF
TRBV6-1	few	-	TRBJ2-1	TGTGCCAGCAGTTATCGGGACCAATACAATGAGCAGTTCTTC	CASSYRDQYNEQFF
TRBV7-2	many	-	TRBJ1-2	TGTGCCAGCAGCCCCATGTGGCAGGGCAATGGCTACACCTTC	CASSPMWQGNGYTF
TRBV19	few	TRBD1	TRBJ1-2	TGTGCCAGTAGTACCTACAGGACAGGGGCGGACTATGGCTACACCTTC	CASSTYRTGADYGYTF
TRBV29-1	many	-	TRBJ2-1	TGCAGCGTTGAGGCAGTTTACAATGAGCAGTTCTTC	CSVEAVYNEQFF
TRBV19	-	-	TRBJ2-3	TGTGCCAGTAGAACGACAGGAAGCACAGATACGCAGTATTTT	CASRTTGSTDTQYF
TRBV3-1	many	-	TRBJ2-1	TGTGCCAGCAGCCAAGTCTGGCGGACACAGGAGCAGTTCTTC	CASSQVWRTQEQFF
TRBV20-1	many	TRBD1	TRBJ2-7	TGCAGTCAATTACAGGGGGCGTCCTACGAGCAGTACTTC	CSQLQGASYEQYF
TRBV29-1	-	-	TRBJ2-3	TGCAGCGTTGAAGAGGCTAGCGAGACTAGCACAGATACGCAGTATTTT	CSVEEASETSTDTQYF
TRBV6-1	many	TRBD2	TRBJ2-1	TGTGCCAGCAGTGAAGCCCCGGGAGGGCGACACTACAATGAGCAGTTCTTC	CASSEAPGGRHYNEQFF
TRBV3-1	many	-	TRBJ1-5	TGTGCCAGCAGCCACAGGCTTAGCAATCAGCCCCAGCATTTT	CASSHRLSNQPQHF
TRBV24-1	many	TRBD2	TRBJ2-2	TGTGCCACCAGTGAGAGCGGGAAGGGCACCGGGGAGCTGTTTTTT	CATSESGKGTGELFF
TRBV11-3	-	-	TRBJ2-2	TGTGCCAGCAGCGCGGAGTCAAAGGGTGGGATGCTGTTTTTT	CASSAESKGGMLFF
TRBV7-6	few	-	TRBJ2-1	TGTGCCAGCAGCTTAGCGAGGGGGGAGCAGTTCTTC	CASSLARGEQFF
TRBV7-3	many	-	TRBJ2-7	TGTGCCAGCAGCTTAACCGCCGGTTACGAGCAGTACTTC	CASSLTAGYEQYF
TRBV6-1	-	TRBD2	TRBJ2-5	TGTGCCAGCAGACCCGGGACTAGTATCTACCAAGAGACCCAGTACTTC	CASRPGTSIYQETQYF
TRBV11-2	many	-	TRBJ1-2	TGTGCCAGCAGCTTAGAATTGAACTATGGCTACACCTTC	CASSLELNYGYTF
TRBV2	-	-	TRBJ2-4	TGTGCCAGCAGTTTACAGGGGACTCCCAAAAACATTCAGTACTTC	CASSLQGTPKNIQYF
TRBV28	many	-	TRBJ1-2	TGTGCCAGCAGTTTTGAGGACTATGGCTACACCTTC	CASSFEDYGYTF
TRBV6-1	few	-	TRBJ2-3	TGTGCCAGCAACTCGAACATGGCGGATACGCAGTATTTT	CASNSNMADTQYF
TRBV12-3/TRBV12-4	many	-	TRBJ2-3	TGTGCCAGCAGTTTAGGGGGGTTCGGCACAGATACGCAGTATTTT	CASSLGGFGTDTQYF
TRBV2	many	TRBD1	TRBJ1-2	TGTGCCAGCAGTACGGGACAGGGGTTTTATGGCTACACCTTC	CASSTGQGFYGYTF
TRBV4-1	-	TRBD1	TRBJ1-5	TGCGCCAGCAGTCCCGGGACAGGGGTTTTGAGAAGCAATCAGCCCCAGCATTTT	CASSPGTGVLRSNQPQHF
TRBV7-2	many	TRBD1	TRBJ2-3	TGTGCCAGCAGCCTGGGACAGACCAGCACAGATACGCAGTATTTT	CASSLGQTSTDTQYF
TRBV12-3/TRBV12-4	few	-	TRBJ2-7	TGTGCCAGCAGTCGGGACGTTGGGGGCTACGAGCAGTACTTC	CASSRDVGGYEQYF
TRBV15	few	-	TRBJ2-7	TGTGCCACCAGCAGAGGGGTCCTTAACGAGCAGTACTTC	CATSRGVLNEQYF
TRBV20-1	few	TRBD2	TRBJ2-4	TGCAGTGCTAGGCCAACTAGCGGGAGGAGGAACATTCAGTACTTC	CSARPTSGRRNIQYF
TRBV5-1	few	TRBD1	TRBJ2-7	TGCGCCGGCAGCTTGGAGGGGACAGGCGTTAATACAGACTACGAGCAGTACTTC	CAGSLEGTGVNTDYEQYF
TRBV27	many	-	TRBJ2-3	TGTGCCAGCAGTCTTTTTAGTCGTGGAGCTCTTAGCACAGATACGCAGTATTTT	CASSLFSRGALSTDTQYF
TRBV12-3/TRBV12-4	-	-	TRBJ1-5	TGTGCCAGCACCCTAAGTTATAGCAATCAGCCCCAGCATTTT	CASTLSYSNQPQHF
TRBV27	-	-	TRBJ2-3	TGTGCCAGCAGTTTATCCCAAGGCGTAGGCGGCACAGATACGCAGTATTTT	CASSLSQGVGGTDTQYF
TRBV5-4	-	TRBD2	TRBJ2-1	TGTGCCAGCAGCTGTAGCGGGAGGCGGAATGAGCAGTTCTTC	CASSCSGRRNEQFF